This T cell receptor beta chain derives from a study of blood T cell repertoires in COVID-19. Study as a whole: The United States, Italy and Spain provided the acute and convalescent COVID-19 samples.

In the source study's methods: Cell counts per sample came from amplifying reference gene primers. This table comes from immunoSEQ multiplex PCR, and its TCRdb copy is limited to in-frame clones, with some not included. D and trimming come from the DNA, and the V and J calls and clone size come from that table. Among roughly 63,000 clones, roughly 68% were seen once, and the ten largest hold about 30%. The V gene end was trimmed by 7 bases and the J gene end by 3 bases; junction bases not matched to a gene: 4. This CDR3 is 13 amino acids long. Germline values: CDR1 SGHNT, CDR2 YENEEA. The sample consisted of peripheral blood. V gene TRBV11-3 combines with J gene TRBJ2-5; 8 nucleotides agree with TRBD2. The clonotype originates from a woman older than 75 with acute or convalescent COVID-19. As DNA, the CDR3 is TGTGCCAGCACGCCAGCGGGGGAAGAGACCCAGTACTTC. Translated, it gives CASTPAGEETQYF.